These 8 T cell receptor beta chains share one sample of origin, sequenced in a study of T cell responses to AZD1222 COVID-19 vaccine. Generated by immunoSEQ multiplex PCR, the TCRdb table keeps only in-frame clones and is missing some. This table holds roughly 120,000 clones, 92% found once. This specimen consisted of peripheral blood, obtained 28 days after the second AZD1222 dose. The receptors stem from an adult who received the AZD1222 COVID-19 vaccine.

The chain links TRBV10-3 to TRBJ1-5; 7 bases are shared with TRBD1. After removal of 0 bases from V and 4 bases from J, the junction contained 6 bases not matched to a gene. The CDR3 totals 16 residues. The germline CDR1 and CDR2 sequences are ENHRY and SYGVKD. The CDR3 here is CAISESTGRTNQPQHF. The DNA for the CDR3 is TGTGCCATCAGTGAGTCGACAGGGAGAACTAATCAGCCCCAGCATTTT.

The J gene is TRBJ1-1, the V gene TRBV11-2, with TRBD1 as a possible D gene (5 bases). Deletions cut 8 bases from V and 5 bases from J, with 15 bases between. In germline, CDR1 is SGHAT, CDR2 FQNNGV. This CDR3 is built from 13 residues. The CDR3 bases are TGTGCCAGCGGCCCGGGGGATGCAACTGAAGCTTTCTTT. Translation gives CASGPGDATEAFF.

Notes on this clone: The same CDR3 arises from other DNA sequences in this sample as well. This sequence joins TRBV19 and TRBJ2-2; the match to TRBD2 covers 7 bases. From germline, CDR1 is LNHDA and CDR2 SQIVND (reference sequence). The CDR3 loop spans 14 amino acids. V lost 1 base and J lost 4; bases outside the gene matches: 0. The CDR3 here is CASSIGGGTGELFF. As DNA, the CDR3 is TGTGCCAGTAGTATAGGGGGGGGCACCGGGGAGCTGTTTTTT.

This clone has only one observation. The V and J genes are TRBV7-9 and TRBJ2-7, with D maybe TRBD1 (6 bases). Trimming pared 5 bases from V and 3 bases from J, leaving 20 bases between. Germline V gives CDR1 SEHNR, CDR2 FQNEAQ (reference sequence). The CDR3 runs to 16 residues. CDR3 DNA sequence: TGTGCCAGCAGCCCCGGCGAGGGGGTAAAGGGCTACGAGCAGTACTTC. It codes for CASSPGEGVKGYEQYF.

CDR3 amino acids: CASSAPPPLDEQFF. CDR3 coding DNA: TGCGCCAGCAGTGCCCCCCCGCCCCTGGATGAGCAGTTCTTC. V and J are TRBV10-2 and TRBJ2-1, with unresolved D. The CDR3 runs to 14 residues. Germline CDR1 reads WSHSY; CDR2 reads SAAADI. Trimming took off 4 bases at V and 8 bases at J, with 15 bases between the two ends.

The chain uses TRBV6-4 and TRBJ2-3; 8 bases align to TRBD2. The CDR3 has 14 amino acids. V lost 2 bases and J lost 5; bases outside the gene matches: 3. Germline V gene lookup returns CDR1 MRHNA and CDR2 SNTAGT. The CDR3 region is CASSDIGGGDTQYF. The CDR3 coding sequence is TGTGCCAGCAGTGACATCGGGGGGGGAGATACGCAGTATTTT.

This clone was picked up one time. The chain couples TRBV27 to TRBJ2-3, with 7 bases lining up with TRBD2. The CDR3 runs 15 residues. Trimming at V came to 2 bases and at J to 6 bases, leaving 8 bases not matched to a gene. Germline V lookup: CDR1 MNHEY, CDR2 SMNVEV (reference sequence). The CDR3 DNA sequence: TGTGCCAGCAGTTTAGGCGGGAGTCTGTCGGATACGCAGTATTTT. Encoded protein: CASSLGGSLSDTQYF.

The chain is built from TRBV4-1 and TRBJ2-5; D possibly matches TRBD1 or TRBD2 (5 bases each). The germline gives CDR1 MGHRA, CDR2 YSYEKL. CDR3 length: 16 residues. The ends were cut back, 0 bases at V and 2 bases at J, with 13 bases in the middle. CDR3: CASSQEEGTGQETQYF. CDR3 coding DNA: TGCGCCAGCAGCCAAGAAGAAGGGACGGGACAAGAGACCCAGTACTTC.